Below, 30 T cell receptor beta chains from the same sample are listed, as sequenced in a study of T cell responses to AZD1222 COVID-19 vaccine. Here immunoSEQ multiplex PCR was the method, and the copy in TCRdb shows in-frame clones only, minus some. The sample holds some 200,000 clones, approximately 91% seen once. Material: peripheral blood, obtained on day 0 of AZD1222 vaccination. The receptor source for this set is an adult in good health.

The chain joins TRBV5-4 to TRBJ2-1; D not certain. CDR1 SGHNT and CDR2 YYREEE come from the germline V gene (reference sequence). The CDR3 is made up of 12 amino acids. V was shortened by 3 bases and J by 5 bases, with 6 bases between the two germline ends. The CDR3 loop reads CASSSADNEQFF. The DNA of the CDR3 is TGTGCCAGCAGCTCTGCGGACAATGAGCAGTTCTTC.

The chain uses TRBV7-3 and TRBJ2-2; 9 nucleotides align to TRBD1. The CDR3 has 16 amino acids. Unmatched junction bases numbered 8, after V lost 5 bases and J lost 4 bases. CDR1 and CDR2 from the germline V gene are SGHTA and FQGTGA. CDR3 sequence reads: CASSDNRGPATGELFF. Here the CDR3 DNA reads TGTGCCAGCAGCGATAACAGGGGGCCGGCCACCGGGGAGCTGTTTTTT.

This clone was counted a single time. The rearrangement links TRBV5-1 to TRBJ2-3; 7 bases match TRBD1. The V segment lost 3 bases and the J segment 4 bases; nucleotides outside the gene matches: 8. CDR1 is SGHRS, CDR2 YFSETQ, per germline. The CDR3 sequence is 15 residues long. The CDR3 bases are TGCGCCAGCAGCTCGTTCACAGGGGCGGCAGATACGCAGTATTTT. Its translation is CASSSFTGAADTQYF.

The V call is TRBV9, the J call TRBJ1-2; D is unresolved. The V gene lost 0 bases and the J gene lost 3 bases, with 12 bases spanning the gap. Germline assignment: CDR1 SGDLS and CDR2 YYNGEE. This CDR3 has 15 amino acids. The CDR3 region has the DNA TGTGCCAGCAGCGTAGGATCGGGGTACGACTATGGCTACACCTTC. It specifies CASSVGSGYDYGYTF.

The chain couples TRBV5-6 to TRBJ1-2; D unclear. The CDR3 is 15 residues long. Per the germline V gene, CDR1 is SGHDT and CDR2 is YYEEEE. V was trimmed by 0 bases and J by 4 bases, leaving 13 bases between them. This CDR3 is CASSLALAGPYGYTF. CDR3 in DNA: TGTGCCAGCAGCTTGGCCCTTGCAGGCCCCTATGGCTACACCTTC.

This clone was detected only once. The V and J genes are TRBV7-9 and TRBJ2-7; unclear D gene. The ends were cut back, 3 bases at V and 12 bases at J, with 27 bases in the middle. The CDR3 extends over 16 amino acids. Germline CDR1 reads SEHNR; CDR2 reads FQNEAQ (reference sequence). CDR3 amino acids: CASSLGEDATLSELYF. In DNA form, the CDR3 reads TGTGCCAGCAGCTTGGGCGAGGATGCCACCCTGTCCGAGTTGTACTTC. Supplemented by reference TRBV7-9 and TRBJ2-7, the full variable domain reads DTGVSQNPRHKITKRGQNVTFRCDPISEHNRLYWYRQTLGQGPEFLTYFQNEAQLEKSRLLSDRFSAERPKGSFSTLEIQRTEQGDSAMYLCASSLGEDATLSELYFGPGTRLTVT.

The rearrangement uses TRBV5-4 and TRBJ2-7, with TRBD2 as a possible D gene (5 bases). V was pared by 0 bases and J by 3 bases, with 16 bases between. The germline V gene encodes CDR1 SGHNT and CDR2 YYREEE (reference sequence). The CDR3 loop spans 16 amino acids. CDR3 coding DNA: TGTGCCAGCAGCTTGGCTGGAGGAACCCTTTTCTACGAGCAGTACTTC. The encoded protein is CASSLAGGTLFYEQYF. Using reference TRBV5-4 and TRBJ2-7 for the parts outside the CDR3, the full variable domain is ETGVTQSPTHLIKTRGQQVTLRCSSQSGHNTVSWYQQALGQGPQFIFQYYREEENGRGNFPPRFSGLQFPNYSSELNVNALELDDSALYLCASSLAGGTLFYEQYFGPGTRLTVT.

This clone was observed a few times. This sequence joins TRBV6-5 and TRBJ2-7; 9 bases line up with TRBD1. V trimming: 6 bases; J trimming: 4 bases; junction bases outside the gene matches: 7. The CDR3 loop spans 14 amino acids. Germline values: CDR1 MNHEY, CDR2 SVGAGI. Written as DNA, the CDR3 is TGTGCCAGCAGGGAGGGACAGGGATATTACGAGCAGTACTTC. Protein product: CASREGQGYYEQYF.

The V and J genes are TRBV15 and TRBJ2-7, with TRBD1 as a possible D gene (6 bases). V lost 0 bases to trimming and J lost 4 bases, with 10 bases between them. There are 14 residues in the CDR3. Germline loops: CDR1 LNHNV, CDR2 YYDKDF (reference sequence). In DNA, the CDR3 is TGTGCCACCAGCAGAGATGACAGGTTATACGAGCAGTACTTC. It translates to CATSRDDRLYEQYF.

The chain combines TRBV5-4 with TRBJ2-7; 9 nucleotides agree with TRBD1. The CDR3 consists of 14 residues. The V gene's germline CDR1 is SGHNT and CDR2 YYREEE (reference sequence). Unmatched junction bases numbered 6, after V lost 5 bases and J lost 3 bases. The CDR3 is CASRRQGEFYEQYF. The DNA of the CDR3 is TGTGCCAGCAGACGACAGGGGGAATTCTACGAGCAGTACTTC.

This chain connects TRBV27 to TRBJ1-4; D gene unclear. Trimming removed 2 bases at V and 0 bases at J, with 4 bases between. There are 14 residues in the CDR3. Germline V gene data show CDR1 as MNHEY and CDR2 as SMNVEV (reference sequence). The CDR3: CASSLQPTNEKLFF. Written as DNA, the CDR3 is TGTGCCAGCAGTTTACAGCCAACTAATGAAAAACTGTTTTTT.

The chain employs TRBV11-3 and TRBJ2-2; D is perhaps TRBD2 (6 bases). Germline loops: CDR1 SGHNT, CDR2 YENEEA. The V end was cut by 5 bases, the J end by 5 bases, with 15 bases between. This CDR3 has 15 amino acids. The CDR3 coding sequence is TGTGCCAGCAGCGGTCCAGGAGGGGATACCGGGGAGCTGTTTTTT. Protein product: CASSGPGGDTGELFF.

This sequence joins TRBV28 and TRBJ2-1; 8 nucleotides align to TRBD2. The CDR3 contains 15 residues. Germline assignment: CDR1 MDHEN and CDR2 SYDVKM. J gave up 0 bases and V 5 bases, and 3 bases lay outside the gene matches. The CDR3 loop reads CASSTGTSSYNEQFF. In nucleotides, the CDR3 is TGTGCCAGCAGTACCGGGACTAGCTCCTACAATGAGCAGTTCTTC.

The chain links TRBV29-1 to TRBJ2-7; the match to TRBD1 covers 9 bases. Losses at the gene ends were 7 bases for V and 5 bases for J; bases not matched to a gene: 6. The CDR3 loop spans 12 amino acids. The germline V gene encodes CDR1 SQVTM and CDR2 ANQGSEA. The CDR3 loop is CSADGTGNEQYF. The CDR3 DNA follows: TGCAGCGCTGATGGGACAGGGAACGAGCAGTACTTC.

The chain is built from TRBV19 and TRBJ2-3; weak D call: TRBD2 (5 bases). The V gene lost 4 bases and the J gene lost 6 bases, with 11 bases spanning the gap. Per the germline V gene, CDR1 is LNHDA and CDR2 is SQIVND (reference sequence). There are 13 residues in the CDR3. CDR3 nucleotides: TGTGCCAGTAGTAGGGGAGCCGGGGATACGCAGTATTTT. Amino acids: CASSRGAGDTQYF. The full variable domain, with the rest looked up from reference TRBV19 and TRBJ2-3, is DGGITQSPKYLFRKEGQNVTLSCEQNLNHDAMYWYRQDPGQGLRLIYYSQIVNDFQKGDIAEGYSVSREKKESFPLTVTSAQKNPTAFYLCASSRGAGDTQYFGPGTRLTVL.

The chain employs TRBV7-6 and TRBJ2-1; no firm D call. The V end was cut by 5 bases, the J end by 6 bases, with 14 bases between. Germline V CDR1 and CDR2: SGHVS, FNYEAQ. The CDR3 consists of 14 residues. CDR3 sequence reads: CASSPTGFPNEQFF. CDR3 DNA sequence: TGTGCCAGCAGCCCGACCGGGTTCCCCAATGAGCAGTTCTTC. The variable domain in full, with the rest retrieved from reference TRBV7-6 and TRBJ2-1, is GAGVSQSPRYKVTKRGQDVALRCDPISGHVSLYWYRQALGQGPEFLTYFNYEAQQDKSGLPNDRFSAERPEGSISTLTIQRTEQRDSAMYRCASSPTGFPNEQFFGPGTRLTVL.

This chain links TRBV6-6 with TRBJ2-1; 10 bases align to TRBD2. The trim removed 6 bases at V and 0 bases at J, leaving 14 bases unmatched. Germline CDR1 is MNHNY and CDR2 is SVGAGI (reference sequence). The CDR3 covers 19 residues. The CDR3 protein is CASSRTMGLASSSYNEQFF. CDR3 sequence (DNA): TGTGCCAGCAGCCGAACGATGGGACTAGCGTCGAGCTCCTACAATGAGCAGTTCTTC.

The chain is built from TRBV27 and TRBJ2-7; no clear D. The V gene lost 5 bases and the J gene lost 5 bases, with 13 bases spanning the gap. Looked up from germline, CDR1 is MNHEY and CDR2 is SMNVEV (reference sequence). The CDR3 consists of 13 residues. The CDR3 bases are TGTGCCAGCAGTAACTTGGGGATTGACGAGCAGTACTTC. Protein: CASSNLGIDEQYF.

The chain links TRBV6-2 or TRBV6-3 to TRBJ2-7; no clear D gene. The length of the CDR3 is 15 residues. The germline V gene has CDR1 MNHEY and CDR2 SVGEGT. V was clipped by 4 bases and J by 0 bases, with 13 bases between them. The CDR3 DNA reads TGTGCCAGCAGTTTACGGACCCAGAACTCCTACGAGCAGTACTTC. This codes for CASSLRTQNSYEQYF.

J is TRBJ2-1 and V is TRBV15, with 9 bases lining up with TRBD2. Germline trimming cut 6 bases from V and 7 bases from J; bases unmatched to any gene: 10. Germline V gene data show CDR1 as LNHNV and CDR2 as YYDKDF (reference sequence). The CDR3 totals 15 residues. CDR3 amino acids: CATRAGLAEVNEQFF. The DNA for the CDR3 is TGTGCCACCAGAGCGGGACTAGCTGAAGTGAATGAGCAGTTCTTC.

This clone is a singleton in its sample. V usage is TRBV18 and J usage is TRBJ2-5; D is perhaps TRBD2 (5 bases). The germline V and J ends were trimmed by 2 bases and 0 bases, with 10 bases remaining between them. The CDR3 has 15 residues. Germline values: CDR1 KGHSH, CDR2 LQKENI. For the CDR3, the DNA is TGTGCCAGCTCACCAGGGGAGAGATACCAAGAGACCCAGTACTTC. It codes for CASSPGERYQETQYF. Using reference TRBV18 and TRBJ2-5 for the parts outside the CDR3, the full variable domain is NAGVMQNPRHLVRRRGQEARLRCSPMKGHSHVYWYRQLPEEGLKFMVYLQKENIIDESGMPKERFSAEFPKEGPSILRIQQVVRGDSAAYFCASSPGERYQETQYFGPGTRLLVL.

V and J are TRBV6-2 or TRBV6-3 and TRBJ2-3; no reliable D call. There are 14 residues in the CDR3. V lost 5 bases and J 6 bases, leaving 15 bases between the germline ends. CDR1 is MNHEY, CDR2 SVGEGT, per germline. CDR3 in amino acids: CASSTLGIHDTQYF. The CDR3 bases are TGTGCCAGCAGTACCTTGGGAATTCATGATACGCAGTATTTT.

This chain uses TRBV19 with TRBJ1-4; D is ambiguous. V dropped 6 bases and J dropped 2 bases, with 10 bases sitting between them. The CDR3 sequence is 14 residues long. Per germline, CDR1 LNHDA and CDR2 SQIVND (reference sequence). In DNA, the CDR3 is TGTGCCAGTAGAGAAGTATGGACTAATGAAAAACTGTTTTTT. Protein: CASREVWTNEKLFF.

This clone was found once. The chain carries TRBV2 and TRBJ2-7; TRBD1 aligns across 8 bases. CDR3 length equals 15 residues. The V and J ends lost 4 bases and 4 bases, in that order; junction bases with no gene match: 9. Germline CDR1 reads SNHLY; CDR2 reads FYNNEI. The CDR3 loop reads CASSGDLTGGYEQYF. CDR3 sequence (DNA): TGTGCCAGCAGTGGAGACTTAACAGGGGGGTACGAGCAGTACTTC.

This clone appeared once. This rearrangement joins TRBV5-1 to TRBJ1-2, with TRBD1 matching over 8 bases. V lost 4 bases, J lost 3 bases, and 8 bases stayed unmatched. The CDR3 contains 15 residues. The V gene's germline CDR1 is SGHRS and CDR2 YFSETQ. The CDR3 here is CASSPRGQGDYGYTF. CDR3 sequence (DNA): TGCGCCAGCAGCCCCCGAGGACAGGGAGACTATGGCTACACCTTC.

The chain carries TRBV9 and TRBJ2-3; D not resolved. Trimming took off 4 bases at V and 5 bases at J, with 8 bases between the two ends. The CDR3 is 12 residues long. Germline lookup yields CDR1 SGDLS and CDR2 YYNGEE. CDR3: CASSLSGDTQYF. CDR3 nucleotide sequence: TGTGCCAGCAGCCTGTCGGGAGATACGCAGTATTTT.

The rearrangement links TRBV6-1 to TRBJ1-5, with unresolved D. V lost 0 bases and J 2 bases, leaving 8 bases between the germline ends. Germline CDR1 is MNHNS and CDR2 is SASEGT. This CDR3 is built from 15 residues. For the CDR3, the DNA is TGTGCCAGCAGTGAAGCGGGAGGGCGCAATCAGCCCCAGCATTTT. This sequence encodes CASSEAGGRNQPQHF.

This chain links TRBV19 with TRBJ2-1, with 8 bases that match TRBD1. The CDR3 is made up of 14 amino acids. V was clipped by 6 bases and J by 15 bases; unmatched bases: 16. Germline V gene sequence: CDR1 LNHDA, CDR2 SQIVND (reference sequence). The CDR3 loop reads CASSNSGQGGALFF. The CDR3 DNA follows: TGTGCCAGTAGCAACTCCGGACAGGGAGGAGCACTGTTCTTC.

The V and J genes are TRBV6-5 and TRBJ2-2, with a weak D call TRBD2 (5 bases). Germline V gene sequence: CDR1 MNHEY, CDR2 SVGAGI. Trimming shortened V by 6 bases and J by 4 bases, and 12 bases separated the two germline ends. The CDR3 covers 14 residues. DNA for the CDR3: TGTGCCAGCAGGGGGAGCTTCGGCACCGGGGAGCTGTTTTTT. Translation gives CASRGSFGTGELFF.

The genes are TRBV3-1 (or the pseudogene TRBV3-2) and TRBJ1-2; TRBD1 matches at 9 bases. This CDR3 region has 13 residues. Germline loops: CDR1 LGHDT, CDR2 YNNKEL (reference sequence). V gave up 4 bases and J gave up 6 bases; unmatched junction bases: 3. The CDR3: CASSPTGGDGYTF. As DNA, the CDR3 is TGTGCCAGCAGCCCTACAGGGGGCGATGGCTACACCTTC.